This TCR beta chain comes out of a study of neurological immune-mediated disorders. There are 14 residues in the CDR3. Germline values: CDR1 SGHRS, CDR2 YFSETQ. V shed 2 bases and J shed 3 bases, with 11 bases lying between them. Unsorted libraries were generated from 2 million PBMCs held at -80 degrees C. The cDNA came from 5'RACE, which used 10-nucleotide random UMIs. Each CDR3 protein gets one entry after TCRdb re-called the 5' RACE reads with MiXCR. The data contain about 62,000 distinct CDR3 sequences, around 4.7% of them seen just once; the ten biggest clones take up 3% to 4%. Broader study findings: Subjects shared no identical expanded-clone CDR3 amino acid sequences, suggesting private TCR-beta repertoires in all groups.

As regards this clonotype: The antigen is not known.

This sequence joins TRBV5-1 and TRBJ1-2; D is undetermined. This receptor was obtained from a woman between 45 and 65 years old with multiple sclerosis. Input material: PBMCs. The CDR3 protein is CASSFNRQDYGYTF. As DNA, the CDR3 is TGCGCCAGCAGCTTTAACCGACAAGACTATGGCTACACCTTC.